The entry below describes one TCR beta chain. Its antigen is still unknown. Germline V gene sequence: CDR1 SQVTM, CDR2 ANQGSEA. The CDR3 runs to 12 residues. The source of the sample is a study of cytomegalovirus exposure and HLA in healthy donors. Overall study findings and caveats: Certain sequence variants were highly shared and formed a cluster, and this cluster was likely a sequencing artifact. At a 0.05 false discovery rate, a later analysis found about 17,000 TCR beta sequences to be associated with HLA alleles. Productive rates of about 87% or about 30% were seen for most TCR beta V segments in an earlier analysis.

A multiplex PCR was run with 60 Vbeta primers and 13 Jbeta primers. Produced via immunoSEQ multiplex PCR; TCRdb's table is partial and in-frame only. This sample has some 170,000 clones, with around four fifths found just once. Sequencing used PBMCs. The receptor was derived from a man aged 50-60 years in good health and CMV-seropositive. This chain joins TRBV29-1 and TRBJ2-5; 8 nucleotides align to TRBD2. The CDR3 is CSGREVVETQYF. In nucleotides, the CDR3 is TGCAGTGGGCGGGAGGTGGTGGAGACCCAGTACTTC.